These 9 T cell receptor beta chains were all obtained from the same sample, sequenced in a study of T cells in women clearing cervical HPV infection. Profiling relied on immunoSEQ multiplex PCR, and the TCRdb table lists in-frame clones only, not all of them. The listing contains approximately 41,000 clones. Sequenced input: blood buffy coat. The source of these receptors is a woman aged 18-70 years with a cervical HPV16 infection that either progressed to CIN3+ or cleared (not recorded which).

A remark on this clone: The observed sequence ends 3 residues before the CDR3 terminus, with the missing tail filled in from the germline J gene. This chain joins TRBV20-1 and TRBJ2-7; 9 bases line up with TRBD2. J was trimmed by 4 bases and V by 3 bases; bases with no gene match: 7. Germline CDR1 DFQATT, CDR2 SNEGSKA (reference sequence). This CDR3 is built from 14 residues. The CDR3 protein is CSARGQAGGYEQYF. The part of the CDR3 DNA that was read is TGCAGTGCTAGGGGGCAAGCGGGAGGTTACGAG.

For this clone: The read is 3 residues too short to cover the CDR3 end, so that end is filled in from the germline J gene. The rearrangement links TRBV11-2 to TRBJ1-1, with TRBD1 identical over 7 bases. Per the germline V gene, CDR1 is SGHAT and CDR2 is FQNNGV. Trimming cost V 5 bases and J 4 bases; bases outside gene matches: 7. This CDR3 is built from 14 residues. The CDR3 sequence: CASSHQNRGTEAFF. CDR3 DNA, as far as it was read: TGTGCCAGCAGCCACCAGAACAGGGGCACTGAA.

A remark on this clone: The CDR3 end is not reached by the read, which stops 3 residues before it; the germline J gene fills it in. The chain recombines TRBV19 with TRBJ2-3; TRBD1 matches at 10 bases. Germline CDR1 and CDR2: LNHDA and SQIVND (reference sequence). With 5 bases clipped from V and 5 bases from J, the junction kept 4 bases outside the gene matches. The CDR3 has 14 amino acids. Incomplete CDR3 DNA: TGTGCCAGTAGTGTGGACAGGGGGGGAGATACG. It codes for CASSVDRGGDT. The complete CDR3 reads CASSVDRGGDTQYF.

Concerning this clone itself: Read coverage stops 3 residues before the CDR3 terminus; the germline J gene supplies the remainder. The chain couples TRBV7-2 to TRBJ1-2; 8 positions agree with TRBD1. Trimming at V came to 5 bases and at J to 4 bases, leaving 6 bases not matched to a gene. This CDR3 region has 14 residues. Germline V lookup: CDR1 SGHTA, CDR2 FQGNSA. The CDR3 spells CASSERQGSYGYTF. The DNA read from the CDR3 is TGTGCCAGCAGCGAAAGACAGGGGAGCTATGGC.

With regard to this clone: From the germline J gene comes the end of the CDR3, since the read stops 3 residues before it. The chain is built from TRBV5-4 and TRBJ1-1; D may be TRBD1 (5 bases). CDR1 is SGHNT and CDR2 is YYREEE in the germline V gene (reference sequence). This CDR3 is built from 14 residues. CDR3: CASSLGQYTDTAFF. The DNA read from the CDR3 is TGTGCCAGCAGCTTGGGACAGTACACAGATACG.

Points on this clone: The read stops 3 residues short of the end of the CDR3; the missing end is completed from the germline J gene. The J gene is TRBJ1-5, the V gene TRBV7-2; D remains ambiguous. Trimming left V 5 bases short and J 1 base short, with 3 bases between. Germline values: CDR1 SGHTA, CDR2 FQGNSA. CDR3 length: 12 residues. The CDR3 sequence is CASSPSNQPQHF. The part of the CDR3 DNA that was read is TGTGCCAGCAGCCCAAGCAATCAGCCC.

In regard to this clone: The read ends 3 residues before the CDR3 terminus; that terminus is restored from the germline J gene. The chain employs TRBV5-8 and TRBJ2-5, with 9 bases fitting TRBD1. CDR1 SGHTS and CDR2 YDEGEE come from the germline V gene. J lost 5 bases, V lost 0 bases, and 2 bases had no gene match. The CDR3 spans 14 residues. The part of the CDR3 DNA that was read is TGTGCCAGCAGCTTGGGACAGGGGGGGGAGACC. This encodes CASSLGQGGET. The entire CDR3 protein is CASSLGQGGETQYF. The full variable domain, rest sourced from reference TRBV5-8 and TRBJ2-5, is EAGVTQSPTHLIKTRGQQATLRCSPISGHTSVYWYQQALGLGLQFLLWYDEGEERNRGNFPPRFSGRQFPNYSSELNVNALELEDSALYLCASSLGQGGETQYFGPGTRLLVL.

A note on this clone: The CDR3 is cut off 3 residues early in the read; its end comes from the germline J gene. The rearrangement links TRBV7-8 to TRBJ2-6; a weak D match, TRBD1 (5 bases). V was clipped by 1 base and J by 3 bases, with 10 bases between them. The germline V gene has CDR1 SGHVS and CDR2 FQNEAQ. The CDR3 covers 16 residues. CDR3 amino acids: CASSLDPGYGANVLTF. Partial CDR3 DNA: TGTGCCAGCAGCTTAGACCCAGGGTATGGGGCCAACGTC.

For this clone: The read ends 3 residues early relative to the CDR3; the germline J gene fills the gap. The chain employs TRBV6-4 and TRBJ2-2; no definite D call. Trimming stripped 6 bases from V and 5 bases from J, with 16 bases between. There are 15 residues in the CDR3. CDR1 and CDR2 from the germline V gene are MRHNA and SNTAGT. The sequenced part of the CDR3 DNA is TGTGCCAGCAGCGAGACACCTACCTCAACCGGGGAG. Its protein is CASSETPTSTGE. The complete CDR3 reads CASSETPTSTGELFF.